Listed below are T cell receptor beta chains from one sample, sequenced in a study of T cells expressing NK-cell markers. TCRdb reworked the 5' RACE reads into one entry per CDR3 protein, no DNA. This sample's table reports 150,000 to 200,000 distinct CDR3 sequences. Sequencing input: blood T cells: a sorted CD56 or NKG2C T cell subset, CD4+ or CD8+ T cells, or bulk PBMC T cells (not recorded which). These receptor sequences come from a woman aged 18 to 75 in good health. Each CDR3 is given with its conserved first and last residue. Each record gives: V gene, J gene, CDR3 protein.

TRBV12-5	TRBJ2-1	CASGRSGGAHNEQFF
TRBV4-1	TRBJ1-5	CASSQDRGTGQPQHF
TRBV18	TRBJ1-2	CASSELQGAGYGYTF
TRBV12-3/TRBV12-4	TRBJ1-2	CASSLAGNNYGYTF
TRBV20-1	TRBJ1-2	CSALGIDREGNYGYTF
TRBV11-1	TRBJ2-1	CASSLVGVNEQFF
TRBV18	TRBJ2-5	CASSSFAGWKETQYF
TRBV7-9	TRBJ2-3	CASGTTTDTQYF
TRBV20-1	TRBJ1-1	CSARGIGDSNTEAFF
TRBV5-1	TRBJ2-7	CASSSATGGTSYEQYF
TRBV3-1	TRBJ2-2	CASSPASGELFF
TRBV11-1	TRBJ1-1	CASSRERGGTEAFF
TRBV10-3	TRBJ1-5	CAISFSESNQPQHF
TRBV6-1	TRBJ1-1	CASSQGAWVTEAFF
TRBV4-1	TRBJ2-1	CASRAPGTGTEQFF
TRBV12-3/TRBV12-4	TRBJ2-5	CASSLWGIAETQYF
TRBV20-1	TRBJ1-5	CSARRSGPDQPQHF
TRBV5-1	TRBJ2-2	CASGEGRGYNTGELFF
TRBV27	TRBJ2-5	CASSPPGTAQTQYF
TRBV20-1	TRBJ2-3	CSARDLGGSGVDTQYF
TRBV4-1	TRBJ2-1	CASSQSRGRGAYNEQFF
TRBV20-1	TRBJ2-7	CSAMFAYEQYF
TRBV28	TRBJ1-1	CASSSRSYGTEAFF
TRBV28	TRBJ2-1	CASSFRVYYNEQFF
TRBV5-8	TRBJ2-2	CASSVLVAGELFF
TRBV6-1	TRBJ1-2	CASSEALIGRVGYTF
TRBV12-3/TRBV12-4	TRBJ1-4	CASSLRGGYEKLFF
TRBV12-3/TRBV12-4	TRBJ1-2	CASSLAGLRGYTF
TRBV6-5	TRBJ2-5	CASSYGLGIETQYF
TRBV20-1	TRBJ2-7	CSASWPGSGEQYF
TRBV20-1	TRBJ2-1	CSARVLASEQFF
TRBV5-1	TRBJ2-5	CASSLAGQGETQYF
TRBV24-1	TRBJ2-3	CATSDLTGYTDTQYF
TRBV30	TRBJ2-3	CAWAPPGRLSTDTQYF
TRBV10-3	TRBJ2-7	CAISESGSNEQYF
TRBV5-1	TRBJ2-3	CASSPGAYGSLTDTQYF
TRBV11-2	TRBJ2-1	CASSVTGLTYNEQFF
TRBV12-3/TRBV12-4	TRBJ2-7	CASCRGQGAYEQYF
TRBV20-1	TRBJ1-6	CSARDLGRSSYNSPLHF